This T cell receptor beta chain came from a study of OX40 agonist ivuxolimab in advanced cancers. General observations from the study: Expanded peripheral T-cell antigen specificity went undetermined.

Libraries were prepared by immunoSEQ multiplex PCR; TCRdb keeps only in-frame clonotypes and omits some of them. This sample has 77,000 or so clones, with over 85% found just once. Notes on this clone: Its target is not known.

The CDR3 loop spans 13 amino acids. CDR1 and CDR2 (germline): SGHTA, FQGNSA. V shed 7 bases and J shed 0 bases, with 7 bases lying between them. This sequence joins TRBV7-2 and TRBJ1-5; no firm D call. This receptor was taken from an adult with an advanced solid tumor such as melanoma, head and neck, liver or kidney cancer. The sequenced sample was CD4+ or CD8+ T cells sorted from blood, obtained in a trial of the OX40 agonist ivuxolimab. CDR3 sequence (DNA): TGTGCCAGCAATCAGTATAGCAATCAGCCCCAGCATTTT. Translating gives CASNQYSNQPQHF.